This T cell receptor (beta chain) came from a study of regulatory T cells. General study findings and limits: In CD3G-deficient patients, conventional CD4+ T cells were enriched for hydrophobic CDR3 residues at positions 6 and 7.

Amplification used 52 TRBV primers and 13 TRBJ primers. Some clones are missing from TCRdb's copy, which holds only in-frame ones; the method was immunoSEQ multiplex PCR. The data hold over 30,000 clones, with 93% observed a single time. Germline assignment: CDR1 MNHNS and CDR2 SASEGT. Trimming took 8 bases from V and 4 from J; bases not matched to a gene: 8. The CDR3 spans 13 residues. This clone has more than one count but fewer than ten. As yet, its antigen is unknown. The chain is built from TRBV6-1 and TRBJ2-7; 7 bases line up with TRBD1. The sequenced material came from conventional CD4+ T cells sorted from blood. This TCR derives from a child aged 2 to 10 with CD3G deficiency. CDR3 amino acids: CASQRDSRYEQYF. Written as DNA, the CDR3 is TGTGCCAGCCAGAGGGACAGCCGTTACGAGCAGTACTTC.